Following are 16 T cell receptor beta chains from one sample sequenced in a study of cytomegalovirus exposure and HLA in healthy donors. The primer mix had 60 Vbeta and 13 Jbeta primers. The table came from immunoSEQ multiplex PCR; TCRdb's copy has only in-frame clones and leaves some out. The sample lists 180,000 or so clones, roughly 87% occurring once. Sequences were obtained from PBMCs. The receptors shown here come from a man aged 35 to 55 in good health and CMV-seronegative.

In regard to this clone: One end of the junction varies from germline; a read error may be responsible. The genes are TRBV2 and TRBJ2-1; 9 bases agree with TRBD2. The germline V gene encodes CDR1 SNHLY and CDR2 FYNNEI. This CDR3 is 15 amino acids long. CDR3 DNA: TGTGCCAGCATCTCTGAGCGGGGGGACTACAATGGGCAGTTCTTC. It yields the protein CASISERGDYNGQFF.

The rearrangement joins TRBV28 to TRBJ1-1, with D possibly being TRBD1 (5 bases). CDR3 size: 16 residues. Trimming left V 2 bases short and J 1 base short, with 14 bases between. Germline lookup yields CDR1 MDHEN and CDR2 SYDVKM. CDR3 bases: TGTGCCAGCAGTTTAATGACGGGGGGAGAGAACACTGAAGCTTTCTTT. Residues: CASSLMTGGENTEAFF.

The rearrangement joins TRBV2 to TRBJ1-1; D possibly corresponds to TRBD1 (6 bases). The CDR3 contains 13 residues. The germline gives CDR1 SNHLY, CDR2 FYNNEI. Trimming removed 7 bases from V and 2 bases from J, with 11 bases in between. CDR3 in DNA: TGTGCCAGCATTGCGGACAGAAACACTGAAGCTTTCTTT. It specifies CASIADRNTEAFF.

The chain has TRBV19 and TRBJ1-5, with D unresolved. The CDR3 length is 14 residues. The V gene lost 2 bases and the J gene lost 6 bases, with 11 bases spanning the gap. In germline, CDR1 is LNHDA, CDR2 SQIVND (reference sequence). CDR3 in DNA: TGTGCCAGTAGTATAATCGAAATGAGTCAGCCCCAGCATTTT. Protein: CASSIIEMSQPQHF.

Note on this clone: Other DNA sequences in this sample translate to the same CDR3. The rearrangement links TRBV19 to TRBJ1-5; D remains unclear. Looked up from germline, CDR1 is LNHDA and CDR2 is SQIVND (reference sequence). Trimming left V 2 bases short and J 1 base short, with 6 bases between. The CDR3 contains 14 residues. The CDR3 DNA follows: TGTGCCAGTAGTATAAGAGGGAGCAATCAGCCCCAGCATTTT. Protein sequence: CASSIRGSNQPQHF.

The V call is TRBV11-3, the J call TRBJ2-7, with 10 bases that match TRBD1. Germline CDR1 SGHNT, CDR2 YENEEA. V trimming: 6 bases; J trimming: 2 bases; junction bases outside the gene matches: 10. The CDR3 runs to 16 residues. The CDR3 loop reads CASSYTGTGVPYEQYF. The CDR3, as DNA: TGTGCCAGCAGTTATACCGGGACAGGGGTCCCCTACGAGCAGTACTTC. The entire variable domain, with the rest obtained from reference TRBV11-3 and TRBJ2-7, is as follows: EAGVVQSPRYKIIEKKQPVAFWCNPISGHNTLYWYLQNLGQGPELLIRYENEEAVDDSQLPKDRFSAERLKGVDSTLKIQPAELGDSAVYLCASSYTGTGVPYEQYFGPGTRLTVT.

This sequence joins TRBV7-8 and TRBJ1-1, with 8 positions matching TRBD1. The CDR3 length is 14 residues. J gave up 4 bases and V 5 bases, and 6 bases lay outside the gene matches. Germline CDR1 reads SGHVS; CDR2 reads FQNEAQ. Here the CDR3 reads CASSPRDRSTEAFF. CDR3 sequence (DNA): TGTGCCAGCAGCCCCCGGGACAGGTCCACTGAAGCTTTCTTT.

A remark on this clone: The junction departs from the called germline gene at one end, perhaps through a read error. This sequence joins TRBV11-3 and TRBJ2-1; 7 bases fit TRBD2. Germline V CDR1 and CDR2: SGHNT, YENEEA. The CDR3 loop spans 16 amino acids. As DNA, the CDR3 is TGTACCAGCAGCTTTGCTAAGCGGGGTTGGAAAGATGAGCAGTTCTTC. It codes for CTSSFAKRGWKDEQFF.

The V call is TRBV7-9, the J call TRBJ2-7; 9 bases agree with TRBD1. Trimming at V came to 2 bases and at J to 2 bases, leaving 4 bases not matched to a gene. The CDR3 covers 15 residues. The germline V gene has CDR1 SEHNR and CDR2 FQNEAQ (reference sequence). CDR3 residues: CASSLWTGATYEQYF. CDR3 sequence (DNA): TGTGCCAGCAGCTTATGGACAGGGGCAACCTACGAGCAGTACTTC.

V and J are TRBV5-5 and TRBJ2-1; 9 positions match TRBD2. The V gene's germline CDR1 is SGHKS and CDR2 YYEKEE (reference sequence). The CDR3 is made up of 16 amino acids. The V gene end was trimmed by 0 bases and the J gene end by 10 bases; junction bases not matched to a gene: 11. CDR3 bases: TGTGCCAGCAGCTTGGGGGCTAGCGGGGTGCTACAGGAGCAGTTCTTC. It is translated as CASSLGASGVLQEQFF. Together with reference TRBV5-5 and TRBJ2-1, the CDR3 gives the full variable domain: DAGVTQSPTHLIKTRGQQVTLRCSPISGHKSVSWYQQVLGQGPQFIFQYYEKEERGRGNFPDRFSARQFPNYSSELNVNALLLGDSALYLCASSLGASGVLQEQFFGPGTRLTVL.

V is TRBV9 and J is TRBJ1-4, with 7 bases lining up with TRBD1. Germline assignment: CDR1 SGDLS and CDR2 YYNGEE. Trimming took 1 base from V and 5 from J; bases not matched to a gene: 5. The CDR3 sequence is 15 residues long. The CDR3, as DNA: TGTGCCAGCAGCGTATATGACAGGGCGAATGAAAAACTGTTTTTT. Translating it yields CASSVYDRANEKLFF.

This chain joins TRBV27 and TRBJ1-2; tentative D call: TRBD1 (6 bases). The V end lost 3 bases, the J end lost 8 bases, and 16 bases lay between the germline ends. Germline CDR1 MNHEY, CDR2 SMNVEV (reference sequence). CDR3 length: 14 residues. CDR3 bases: TGTGCCAGCAGTTTGCGGGGGCTCTTTTTCGGCTACACCTTC. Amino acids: CASSLRGLFFGYTF.

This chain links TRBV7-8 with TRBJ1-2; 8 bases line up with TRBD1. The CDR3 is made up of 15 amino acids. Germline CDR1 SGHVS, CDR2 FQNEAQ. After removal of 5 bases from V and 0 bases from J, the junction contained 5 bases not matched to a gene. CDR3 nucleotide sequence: TGTGCCAGCAGCATGATGACAGGGGCTAACTATGGCTACACCTTC. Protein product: CASSMMTGANYGYTF.

Written as DNA, the CDR3 is TGTGCCAGCAGCCCTAGCGGGTATAATTCACCCCTCCACTTT. This sequence encodes CASSPSGYNSPLHF. The gene calls are TRBV7-2 and TRBJ1-6; D not certain. CDR1 SGHTA and CDR2 FQGNSA come from the germline V gene. This CDR3 is built from 14 residues. Trimming cost V 5 bases and J 4 bases, with 9 bases left between them.

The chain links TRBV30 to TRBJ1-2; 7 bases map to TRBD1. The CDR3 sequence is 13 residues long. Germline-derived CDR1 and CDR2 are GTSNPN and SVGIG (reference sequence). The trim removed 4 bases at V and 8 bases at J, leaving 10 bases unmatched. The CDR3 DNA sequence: TGTGCCTGGACCAGGGGGGTGACGAGGGGCTACACCTTC. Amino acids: CAWTRGVTRGYTF.

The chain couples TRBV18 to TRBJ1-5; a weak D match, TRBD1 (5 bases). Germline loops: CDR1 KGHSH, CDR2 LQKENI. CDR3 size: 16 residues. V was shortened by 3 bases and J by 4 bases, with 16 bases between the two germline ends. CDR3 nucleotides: TGTGCCAGCTCACCTTCCTCAAACTCAGGGAATCAGCCCCAGCATTTT. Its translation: CASSPSSNSGNQPQHF.